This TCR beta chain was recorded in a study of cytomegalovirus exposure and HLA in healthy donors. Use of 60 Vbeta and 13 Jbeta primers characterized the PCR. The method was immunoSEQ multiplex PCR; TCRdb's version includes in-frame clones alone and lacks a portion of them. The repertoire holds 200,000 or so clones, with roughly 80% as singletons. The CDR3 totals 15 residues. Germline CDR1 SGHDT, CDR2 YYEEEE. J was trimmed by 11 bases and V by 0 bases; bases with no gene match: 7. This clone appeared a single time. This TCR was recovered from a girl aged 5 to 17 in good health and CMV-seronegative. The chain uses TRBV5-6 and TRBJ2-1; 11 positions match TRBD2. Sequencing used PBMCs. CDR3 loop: CASSLASTSGGKQFF. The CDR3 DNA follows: TGTGCCAGCAGCTTGGCCAGTACTAGCGGGGGCAAGCAGTTCTTC.